Listed below are T cell receptor beta chains from one sample, sequenced in a study of early T cells in non-severe SARS-CoV-2 infection. TCRdb passed the 5' RACE reads through MiXCR, listing each CDR3 protein once. Here the sample spans roughly 81,000 distinct CDR3 sequences, around 10% being singletons. Sequenced sample: whole blood. The source of these receptors is an adult who was a healthcare worker with PCR-confirmed SARS-CoV-2 infection or an uninfected control (not recorded which). The CDR3 runs from the conserved cysteine through the conserved F or W. D genes are given only for firm matches. Clone size is stated in some rows and not others, as once, few, many or a class when expanded.

clone size,V gene,D gene,CDR3 length,J gene,CDR3 protein,CDR3 DNA
many,TRBV5-4,NA,14,TRBJ1-2,CASSFRGVPGGYTF,TGTGCCAGCAGCTTTAGGGGGGTCCCAGGCGGCTACACCTTC
many,TRBV20-1,NA,14,TRBJ2-3,CSARRPGGTDTQYF,TGCAGTGCTAGACGACCGGGAGGCACAGATACGCAGTATTTT
many,TRBV30,NA,16,TRBJ1-6,CAWRLQGAGGNSPLHF,TGTGCCTGGAGGCTACAGGGAGCTGGGGGTAATTCACCCCTCCACTTT
many,TRBV30,NA,13,TRBJ2-7,CAWSVAANYEQYF,TGTGCCTGGAGTGTGGCGGCCAACTACGAGCAGTACTTC
few,TRBV5-4,TRBD2,16,TRBJ2-3,CASSSRLAGRTDTQYF,TGTGCCAGCAGCTCACGACTAGCGGGACGCACAGATACGCAGTATTTT
few,TRBV30,NA,13,TRBJ2-2,CAWMGQNTGELFF,TGTGCCTGGATGGGACAGAACACCGGGGAGCTGTTTTTT
many,TRBV19,NA,12,TRBJ1-6,CASSILNSPLHF,TGTGCCAGTAGTATCCTGAATTCACCCCTCCACTTT
NA,TRBV2,NA,14,TRBJ1-6,CATSPNPNNSPLHF,TGTGCCACCTCCCCTAACCCTAATAATTCACCCCTCCACTTT
many,TRBV27,TRBD1,13,TRBJ1-5,CASSYRGGQPQHF,TGTGCCAGCAGTTACAGGGGGGGACAGCCCCAGCATTTT
NA,TRBV30,TRBD1,14,TRBJ1-5,CALRGQGDNQPQHF,TGTGCCCTCCGAGGACAGGGAGACAATCAGCCCCAGCATTTT